This T cell receptor (beta chain) was sequenced for a study of blood T cell repertoires in COVID-19. Across the whole study: Italy, Spain and the United States were the sources of the convalescent and acute COVID-19 samples. In each case, the material was cDNA or gDNA derived from T cells, B-cell-depleted T cells, or PBMCs.

This CDR3 comprises 11 residues. V shed 5 bases and J shed 10 bases, with 11 bases lying between them. Original processing methods: Reference gene primers were amplified, and this amplification served to estimate nucleated cell counts. Profiled with immunoSEQ multiplex PCR; TCRdb holds only in-frame clones, not every one. Clone size and the V and J calls come from that table; the DNA yielded D and trimming. The sample consists of just over 95,000 clones, 80% to 90% of them appearing once. The chain uses TRBV12-3 or TRBV12-4 and TRBJ1-2; TRBD1 is a possible D gene (5 bases). The sequence came from a human donor in a cohort sampled during active COVID-19. The sequenced sample consisted of peripheral blood. CDR3 coding DNA: TGTGCCAGCAGTCTACAGGAAGACTACACCTTC. Translated: CASSLQEDYTF.